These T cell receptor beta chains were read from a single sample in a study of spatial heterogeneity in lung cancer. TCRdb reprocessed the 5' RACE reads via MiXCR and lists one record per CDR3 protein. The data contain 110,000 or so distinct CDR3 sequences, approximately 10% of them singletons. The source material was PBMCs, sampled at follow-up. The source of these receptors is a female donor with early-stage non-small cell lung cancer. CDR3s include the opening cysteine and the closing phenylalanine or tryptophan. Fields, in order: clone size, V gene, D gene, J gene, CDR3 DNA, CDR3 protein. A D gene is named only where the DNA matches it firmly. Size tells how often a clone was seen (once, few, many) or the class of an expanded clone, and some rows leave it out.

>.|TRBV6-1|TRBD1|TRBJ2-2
TGTGCCAGCAGTGAAGCCCAGCAGGGGGCCGGGGAGCTGTTTTTT
CASSEAQQGAGELFF
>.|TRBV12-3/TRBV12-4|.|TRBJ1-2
TGTGCCAGCAGGGAGGGTTACTATGGCTACACCTTC
CASREGYYGYTF
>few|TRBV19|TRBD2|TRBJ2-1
TGTGCCAGTAGTATAGATACCGGGACTAGCGGAGAAACCTACAATGAGCAGTTCTTC
CASSIDTGTSGETYNEQFF
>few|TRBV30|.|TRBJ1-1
TGTGCCTGGAGTGTACTGCGGCTGAACACTGAAGCTTTCTTT
CAWSVLRLNTEAFF
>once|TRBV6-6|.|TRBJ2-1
TGTGCCAGCACCCCCCTTCGACAGGCCAATGAGCAGTTCTTC
CASTPLRQANEQFF
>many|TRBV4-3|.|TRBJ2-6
TGCGCCAGCAGCCAAGCCCAAAGGGGTGGGGCCAACGTCCTGACTTTC
CASSQAQRGGANVLTF
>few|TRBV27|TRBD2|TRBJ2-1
TGTGCCAGCAGCGGGACTAGCGACATTGGTGAGCAGTTCTTC
CASSGTSDIGEQFF
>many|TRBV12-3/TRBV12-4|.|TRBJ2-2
TGTGCCAGCACCCCTACTCAGGGAAACACCGGGGAGCTGTTTTTT
CASTPTQGNTGELFF
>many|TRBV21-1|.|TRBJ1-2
TGTGCCAGCAGCAGGTACAGGAACTATGGCTACACCTTC
CASSRYRNYGYTF
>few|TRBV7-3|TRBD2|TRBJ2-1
TGTGCCAGCAGCTTAACGGGAATAGCGGGAGGGGAGCAGTTCTTC
CASSLTGIAGGEQFF
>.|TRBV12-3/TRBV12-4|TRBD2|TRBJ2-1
TGTGCCAGCAGGGATGGGACTAGCGGGAGGGCCCCCCAGTTCTTC
CASRDGTSGRAPQFF
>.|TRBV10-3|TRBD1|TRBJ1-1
TGTGCCATCCGACAGGGGAACACTGAAGCTTTCTTT
CAIRQGNTEAFF
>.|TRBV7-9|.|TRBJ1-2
TGTGCCAGCAGCCCTCCGACAGGAGACTATGGCTACACCTTC
CASSPPTGDYGYTF
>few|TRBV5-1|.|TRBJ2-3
TGCGCCAGCAGCCCCGGTGCGTCTGGTGCAGATACGCAGTATTTT
CASSPGASGADTQYF
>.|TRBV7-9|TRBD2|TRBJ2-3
TGTGCCAGCAGCCTAAATAGCGGGAGTAGCACAGATACGCAGTATTTT
CASSLNSGSSTDTQYF
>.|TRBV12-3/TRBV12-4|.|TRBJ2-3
TGTGCCAGCAGTTTACTGGGGTCGGTGGAAGATACGCAGTATTTT
CASSLLGSVEDTQYF
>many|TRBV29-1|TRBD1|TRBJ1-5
TGCAGCGTTCTGACAGGGGCTAATCAGCCCCAGCATTTT
CSVLTGANQPQHF
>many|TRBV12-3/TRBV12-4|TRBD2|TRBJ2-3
TGTGCCAGCAGACGATATTCTCTAGCGGGAGGAGGTATTGATACGCAGTATTTT
CASRRYSLAGGGIDTQYF
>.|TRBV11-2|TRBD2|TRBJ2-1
TGTGCCAGCAGCCAATCTAGCGGGAGGCGTTACAATGAGCAGTTCTTC
CASSQSSGRRYNEQFF
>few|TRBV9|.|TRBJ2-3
TGTGCCAGCAGCGTTGCGGCAGATACGCAGTATTTT
CASSVAADTQYF
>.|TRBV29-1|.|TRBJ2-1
TGCAGCGGGAGGACTTACTCCTACAATGAGCAGTTCTTC
CSGRTYSYNEQFF
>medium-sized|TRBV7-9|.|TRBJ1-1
TGTGCCAGCAGTTCCATGGGGGGGACTGAAGCTTTCTTT
CASSSMGGTEAFF
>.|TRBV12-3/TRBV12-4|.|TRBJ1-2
TGTGCCAGCAGTTTAGCGCAACGAGGCTACACCTTC
CASSLAQRGYTF
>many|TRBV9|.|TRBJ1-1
TGTGCCAGCAGCGTAAACCTGAACACTGAAGCTTTCTTT
CASSVNLNTEAFF